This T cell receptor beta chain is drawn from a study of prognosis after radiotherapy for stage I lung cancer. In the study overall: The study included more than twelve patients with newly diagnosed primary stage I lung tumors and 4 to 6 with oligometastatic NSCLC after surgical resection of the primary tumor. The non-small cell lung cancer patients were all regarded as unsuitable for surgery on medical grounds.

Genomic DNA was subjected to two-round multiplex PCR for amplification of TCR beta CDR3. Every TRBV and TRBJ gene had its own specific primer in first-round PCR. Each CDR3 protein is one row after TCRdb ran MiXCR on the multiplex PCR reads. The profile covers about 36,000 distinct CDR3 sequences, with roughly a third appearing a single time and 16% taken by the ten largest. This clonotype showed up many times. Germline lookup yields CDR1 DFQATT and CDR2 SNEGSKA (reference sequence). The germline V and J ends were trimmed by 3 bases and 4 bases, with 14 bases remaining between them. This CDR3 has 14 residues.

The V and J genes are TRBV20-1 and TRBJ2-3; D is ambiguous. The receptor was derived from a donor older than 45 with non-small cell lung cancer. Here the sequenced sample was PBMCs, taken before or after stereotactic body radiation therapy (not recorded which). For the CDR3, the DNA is TGCAGTGCTAGCCGGACCAGTTTGGCAGATACGCAGTATTTT. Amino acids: CSASRTSLADTQYF.